What follows are 6 T cell receptor beta chains derived from one specimen sequenced in a study of blood T cell repertoires in COVID-19. The method was immunoSEQ multiplex PCR; TCRdb's version includes in-frame clones alone and lacks a portion of them. The data contain 75,000 to 90,000 clones, 75% to 90% of them singletons. The sample taken for sequencing was peripheral blood. The source is a woman aged 40 to 50 with active or convalescent COVID-19.

This clone was seen a single time. The V call is TRBV7-8, the J call TRBJ1-2; TRBD1 matches 7 bases. The length of the CDR3 is 13 residues. J was trimmed by 8 bases and V by 1 base; bases with no gene match: 4. The germline V gene encodes CDR1 SGHVS and CDR2 FQNEAQ. The CDR3 nucleotides are TGTGCCAGCAGCTTAGAGACCAGGGGGGGCTACACCTTC. Translation: CASSLETRGGYTF. Together with reference TRBV7-8 and TRBJ1-2, the CDR3 gives the full variable domain: GAGVSQSPRYKVAKRGQDVALRCDPISGHVSLFWYQQALGQGPEFLTYFQNEAQLDKSGLPSDRFFAERPEGSVSTLKIQRTQQEDSAVYLCASSLETRGGYTFGSGTRLTVV.

Comments on this clone: Distinct nucleotide sequences in the sample also encode this CDR3. The chain uses TRBV24-1 and TRBJ2-5, with 7 bases lining up with TRBD2. V was pared by 5 bases and J by 4 bases, with 0 bases of the junction left unmatched. Germline-derived CDR1 and CDR2 are KGHDR and SFDVKD. CDR3 length: 12 residues. CDR3 in DNA: TGTGCCACCAGTGGGGGGGGAGAGACCCAGTACTTC. Encoded protein: CATSGGGETQYF.

The V and J genes are TRBV6-1 and TRBJ1-1; 9 nucleotides match TRBD1. The CDR3 spans 13 residues. Per germline, CDR1 MNHNS and CDR2 SASEGT. The junction had 6 bases not matched to a gene; V was cut back by 3 bases and J by 10 bases. The CDR3 loop reads CASSDGDRVSAFF. CDR3 sequence (DNA): TGTGCCAGCAGTGATGGGGACAGGGTGTCAGCTTTCTTT.

The chain recombines TRBV27 with TRBJ2-7; the D gene is possibly TRBD2 (6 bases). The V end lost 6 bases, the J end lost 2 bases, and 11 bases lay between the germline ends. The CDR3 spans 13 residues. Germline V gene lookup returns CDR1 MNHEY and CDR2 SMNVEV (reference sequence). The CDR3 nucleotides read TGTGCCAGCAGACCCGGGGGAACCTACGAGCAGTACTTC. Protein: CASRPGGTYEQYF.

This chain links TRBV6-6 with TRBJ1-5; 8 bases line up with TRBD1. Per the germline V gene, CDR1 is MNHNY and CDR2 is SVGAGI (reference sequence). The trim removed 6 bases at V and 4 bases at J, leaving 8 bases unmatched. This CDR3 is built from 15 residues. CDR3 DNA sequence: TGTGCCAGCAGCGTCACAGGGGGATTTAATCAGCCCCAGCATTTT. Its protein product is CASSVTGGFNQPQHF.

The rearrangement joins TRBV19 to TRBJ1-3; D may be TRBD1 (5 bases). The CDR3 is 15 residues long. The germline V gene has CDR1 LNHDA and CDR2 SQIVND (reference sequence). Trimming cost V 6 bases and J 0 bases, with 12 bases left between them. CDR3 loop: CASSSGDYSGNTIYF. In DNA form, the CDR3 reads TGTGCCAGTAGCAGCGGGGACTACTCTGGAAACACCATATATTTT. The variable domain in full, completed from reference TRBV19 and TRBJ1-3, reads DGGITQSPKYLFRKEGQNVTLSCEQNLNHDAMYWYRQDPGQGLRLIYYSQIVNDFQKGDIAEGYSVSREKKESFPLTVTSAQKNPTAFYLCASSSGDYSGNTIYFGEGSWLTVV.